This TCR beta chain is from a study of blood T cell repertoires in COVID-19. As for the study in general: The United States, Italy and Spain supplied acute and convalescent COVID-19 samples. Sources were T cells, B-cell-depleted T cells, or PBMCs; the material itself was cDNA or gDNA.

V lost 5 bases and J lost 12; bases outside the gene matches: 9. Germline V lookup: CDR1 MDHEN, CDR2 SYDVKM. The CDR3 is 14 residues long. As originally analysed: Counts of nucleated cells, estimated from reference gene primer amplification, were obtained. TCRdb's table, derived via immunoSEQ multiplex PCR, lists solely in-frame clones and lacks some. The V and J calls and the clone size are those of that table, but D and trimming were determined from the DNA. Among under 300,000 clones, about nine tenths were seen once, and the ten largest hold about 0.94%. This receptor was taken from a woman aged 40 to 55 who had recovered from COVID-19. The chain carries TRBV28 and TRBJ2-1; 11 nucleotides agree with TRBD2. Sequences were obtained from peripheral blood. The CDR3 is CASSPGTSGTGQFF. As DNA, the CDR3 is TGTGCCAGCAGTCCGGGGACTAGCGGTACTGGGCAGTTCTTC.